What follows describes a single T cell receptor (beta chain). Its specificity is unknown. The data derive from a study of a mutant IDH1 vaccine in newly diagnosed glioma. Study background: Patients received vaccination from 4-6 weeks after radiotherapy alone, or with temozolomide cycles. Standard pretreatment was either radiotherapy, temozolomide, or, for most, radiochemotherapy with temozolomide. Sex distribution of treated patients was around 62% male and roughly 40% female; mean age was 40.4 years.

Study-wide points: Top peripheral T cell clonotype shifts appeared unrelated to pseudoprogression.

CDR1 and CDR2 from the germline V gene are MNHNS and SASEGT. Trimming cost V 0 bases and J 5 bases, with 13 bases left between them. CDR3 size: 15 residues. As for time point: week 11, during vaccination. Vaccination comprised doses that each held 300 ug of mutant IDH1 20-mer peptide, plus topical imiquimod. Sequencing was performed with immunoSEQ multiplex PCR; in TCRdb, only in-frame clones are kept and a portion is missing. The sample lists around 130,000 clones, about four fifths seen once, with 5% to 7% in the top ten. The chain combines TRBV6-1 with TRBJ2-5; D might be TRBD1 (5 bases). This sequence was found in a middle-aged man with glioma. Sequenced material: PBMCs, taken from a glioma patient whose treatment included an IDH1 peptide vaccine. The CDR3 loop reads CASSEAVGLGETQYF. The CDR3 DNA reads as TGTGCCAGCAGTGAAGCGGTGGGGCTTGGGGAGACCCAGTACTTC.